The 23 T cell receptor beta chains presented below share a single source sample, sequenced in a study of Graves' ophthalmopathy and Graves' hyperthyroidism. RNA transcripts were the template, and TCR beta CDR3 regions were amplified from them. HTBI-primed RT-PCR formed the first round, and a multiplex PCR formed the second. One entry per CDR3 protein results from TCRdb running MiXCR on the multiplex PCR reads. The sample shows more than 1,000,000 distinct CDR3 sequences, about two fifths of them seen only once. The sample was peripheral blood or thyroid tissue (not recorded which). The receptors shown here come from an adult man with Graves' hyperthyroidism.

V is TRBV6-5 and J is TRBJ1-5; D not certain. V was pared by 7 bases and J by 2 bases, with 15 bases between. CDR3 length: 15 residues. The germline CDR1 and CDR2 sequences are MNHEY and SVGAGI. This CDR3 reads CASTPVGRGNQPQHF. The CDR3 DNA follows: TGTGCCAGCACTCCCGTTGGGAGAGGCAATCAGCCCCAGCATTTT.

There are a few counts of this clonotype. The chain uses TRBV10-3 and TRBJ1-1, with D hard to call. CDR1 is ENHRY, CDR2 SYGVKD, per germline. Deletions cut 10 bases from V and 0 bases from J, with 24 bases between. This CDR3 has 17 amino acids. The CDR3 DNA reads as TGTGCCAGCAGGTCATTGGGCGGGGATTTCATGAACACTGAAGCTTTCTTT. Residues: CASRSLGGDFMNTEAFF.

The chain combines TRBV10-3 with TRBJ1-5; D gene unclear. The germline V and J ends were trimmed by 3 bases and 6 bases, with 12 bases remaining between them. CDR1 and CDR2 (germline): ENHRY, SYGVKD. This CDR3 spans 14 amino acids. The CDR3 DNA sequence: TGTGCCATCAGTGAACCGGAGACCCTTCAGCCCCAGCATTTT. It specifies CAISEPETLQPQHF.

This clonotype has at least ten counts. V is TRBV2 and J is TRBJ1-6, with a possible D match to TRBD1 (6 bases). Trimming cost V 11 bases and J 8 bases, with 16 bases left between them. This CDR3 contains 13 residues. Per germline, CDR1 SNHLY and CDR2 FYNNEI. Here the CDR3 reads CAGRWGQYSPLHF. The CDR3 region has the DNA TGTGCCGGTAGATGGGGGCAGTATTCACCCCTCCACTTT.

Many counts were recorded for this clonotype. The J gene is TRBJ1-2, the V gene TRBV29-1; D is unclear. Trimming pared 4 bases from V and 4 bases from J, leaving 19 bases between. CDR3 length: 15 residues. CDR1 and CDR2 from the germline V gene are SQVTM and ANQGSEA. CDR3 nucleotide sequence: TGCAGCGTTGGGGCCGGCCGCGGTTCCAGCTATGGCTACACCTTC. Amino acid sequence: CSVGAGRGSSYGYTF.

This clonotype was seen ten or more times. DNA for the CDR3: TGCAGCGTTGTCTCGGGACAGGGAAGCTCTGGGGCCAACGTCCTGACTTTC. This codes for CSVVSGQGSSGANVLTF. This chain connects TRBV29-1 to TRBJ2-6, with 9 bases fitting TRBD1. The germline V gene encodes CDR1 SQVTM and CDR2 ANQGSEA. Trimming at V came to 4 bases and at J to 0 bases, leaving 7 bases not matched to a gene. The CDR3 loop spans 17 amino acids.

The genes are TRBV12-3 or TRBV12-4 and TRBJ2-5; 9 bases map to TRBD1. The CDR3 covers 16 residues. V was pared by 5 bases and J by 5 bases, with 12 bases of the junction left unmatched. The CDR3 DNA reads TGTGCCAGCAGTCTCGACAGACAGGGGGAGGTGGAGACCCAGTACTTC. Protein: CASSLDRQGEVETQYF.

There are a few counts of this clonotype. J is TRBJ1-2 and V is TRBV28; 7 nucleotides agree with TRBD1. From germline, CDR1 is MDHEN and CDR2 SYDVKM. Losses at the gene ends were 6 bases for V and 5 bases for J; bases not matched to a gene: 9. This CDR3 has 14 residues. This chain's CDR3 is CASRDGTETYGYTF. In DNA form, the CDR3 reads TGTGCCAGCAGAGACGGGACAGAAACTTATGGCTACACCTTC.

On this clonotype itself: A much larger clone differs by one base, so this may be a read error. This chain uses TRBV20-1 with TRBJ1-2; the D is unclear. This CDR3 is 13 amino acids long. Trimming stripped 6 bases from V and 0 bases from J, with 11 bases between. In germline, CDR1 is DFQATT, CDR2 SNEGSKA (reference sequence). The CDR3, as DNA: TGCAGTGCCCGTTTGGCTACTAACTATGGCTACACCTTC. Its protein is CSARLATNYGYTF.

This clonotype was seen ten or more times. The chain has TRBV7-8 and TRBJ2-6; D is unresolved. CDR3 size: 16 residues. Germline CDR1 reads SGHVS; CDR2 reads FQNEAQ. V lost 1 base, J lost 0 bases, and 7 bases lay in between. CDR3 DNA: TGTGCCAGCAGCTTAGTCGGGCGCTCTGGGGCCAACGTCCTGACTTTC. This sequence encodes CASSLVGRSGANVLTF.

A note on this clonotype: This may arise from a read error, as a much more abundant clone is one base away. V gene TRBV25-1 combines with J gene TRBJ2-2; 9 nucleotides match TRBD1. The V segment lost 6 bases and the J segment 6 bases; nucleotides outside the gene matches: 11. The germline CDR1 and CDR2 sequences are MGHDK and SYGVNS. The CDR3 length is 16 residues. The CDR3 loop is CASSEHRGPFSGELFF. The DNA for the CDR3 is TGTGCCAGCAGCGAACACAGGGGGCCGTTCTCCGGGGAGCTGTTTTTT.

A few counts support this clonotype. V and J are TRBV28 and TRBJ2-5; D unclear. CDR1 and CDR2 from the germline V gene are MDHEN and SYDVKM. V was shortened by 6 bases and J by 13 bases, with 18 bases between the two germline ends. The CDR3 has 12 residues. The CDR3 is CASRRPPDPGYF. DNA for the CDR3: TGTGCCAGCAGAAGACCACCAGACCCGGGGTACTTC.

J is TRBJ1-4 and V is TRBV5-5; D unresolved. The CDR3 is 12 amino acids. The V end was cut by 2 bases, the J end by 14 bases, with 13 bases between. Germline-derived CDR1 and CDR2 are SGHKS and YYEKEE (reference sequence). The CDR3 is CASSFQPDMLFF. CDR3 coding DNA: TGTGCCAGCAGCTTCCAACCTGACATGCTGTTTTTT.

The sample holds a few counts of this clonotype. The CDR3 nucleotides read TGTGCCAGCAGCTTACCGGGACGGCTGAACACTGAAGCTTTCTTT. Translating it yields CASSLPGRLNTEAFF. This chain links TRBV5-4 with TRBJ1-1; the D gene is possibly TRBD1 (5 bases). The germline V and J ends were trimmed by 2 bases and 0 bases, with 11 bases remaining between them. CDR3 length: 15 amino acids. Per the germline V gene, CDR1 is SGHNT and CDR2 is YYREEE (reference sequence).

CDR3 residues: CASRGLGAGVAFF. The CDR3 coding sequence is TGTGCCAGCAGGGGTCTCGGGGCGGGGGTTGCTTTCTTT. The V call is TRBV12-3 or TRBV12-4, the J call TRBJ1-1; D is perhaps TRBD1 (5 bases). Trimming removed 6 bases at V and 11 bases at J, with 19 bases between. The CDR3 is 13 residues long.

A few counts support this clonotype. The chain has TRBV6-5 and TRBJ2-5, with D tentatively TRBD1 or TRBD2 (7 bases each). Germline V gives CDR1 MNHEY, CDR2 SVGAGI. With 5 bases removed from V and 0 bases from J, the gap between germline ends came to 13 bases. CDR3 length: 15 residues. Here the CDR3 DNA reads TGTGCCAGCAGTGAGCGGGACAGTCACCAAGAGACCCAGTACTTC. This sequence encodes CASSERDSHQETQYF.

The J gene is TRBJ2-5, the V gene TRBV7-2; 14 bases are shared with TRBD2. The CDR3 is 17 residues long. J was trimmed by 5 bases and V by 6 bases; bases with no gene match: 11. Germline V gives CDR1 SGHTA, CDR2 FQGNSA. The CDR3 reads CASSLLPGLAGDETQYF. Written as DNA, the CDR3 is TGTGCCAGCAGTCTCCTGCCGGGACTAGCGGGAGACGAGACCCAGTACTTC.

Comment on this clonotype: Since no conserved phenylalanine or tryptophan closes the CDR3, a read error is the likely cause. The DNA is omitted, as the CDR3 cannot be located on it reliably, and the CDR3 follows TCRdb's listing. V and J are TRBV10-3 and TRBJ1-3; the table's D call, TRBD1, has no DNA check behind it. A total of 10 residues make up the CDR3, ends included. CDR1 ENHRY and CDR2 SYGVKD come from the germline V gene. This chain's CDR3 is CAISERTENT.

The chain recombines TRBV28 with TRBJ1-5; 7 bases map to TRBD1. V was pared by 5 bases and J by 6 bases, with 7 bases of the junction left unmatched. The CDR3 consists of 14 residues. The germline V gene encodes CDR1 MDHEN and CDR2 SYDVKM. As DNA, the CDR3 is TGTGCCAGCAGTCAACAGGGGAGGGGTCAGCCCCAGCATTTT. It yields the protein CASSQQGRGQPQHF. Drawing the rest from reference TRBV28 and TRBJ1-5, the complete variable domain is DVKVTQSSRYLVKRTGEKVFLECVQDMDHENMFWYRQDPGLGLRLIYFSYDVKMKEKGDIPEGYSVSREKKERFSLILESASTNQTSMYLCASSQQGRGQPQHFGDGTRLSIL.

This clonotype occurred many times. The V and J genes are TRBV7-9 and TRBJ2-7, with D uncertain. V lost 4 bases and J lost 2, with 9 bases in between. The length of the CDR3 is 13 residues. Per germline, CDR1 SEHNR and CDR2 FQNEAQ (reference sequence). The CDR3 spells CASSSLGPYEQYF. The CDR3 nucleotides read TGTGCCAGCAGCTCGCTCGGGCCCTACGAGCAGTACTTC.

Only a few counts were recorded for this clonotype. The genes are TRBV11-1 and TRBJ2-7, with D possibly TRBD2 on 6 matching bases. The CDR3 totals 14 residues. CDR1 and CDR2 (germline): SGHAT, FQDESV (reference sequence). The V end lost 5 bases, the J end lost 8 bases, and 19 bases lay between the germline ends. This chain's CDR3 is CASSPWDSNSKQYF. The DNA of the CDR3 is TGTGCCAGCAGCCCCTGGGACTCCAATAGTAAGCAGTACTTC.

The V gene is TRBV27, the J gene TRBJ1-5; D is perhaps TRBD1 (5 bases). CDR3 length equals 13 residues. Germline assignment: CDR1 MNHEY and CDR2 SMNVEV (reference sequence). Trimming cost V 7 bases and J 7 bases, with 14 bases left between them. This chain's CDR3 is CASNPSGGQPQHF. The CDR3 bases are TGTGCCAGCAATCCAAGCGGGGGACAGCCCCAGCATTTT.

Details on this clonotype: With a much larger clone just one base away, this may be a read error. V gene TRBV25-1 combines with J gene TRBJ2-5, with 13 positions matching TRBD2. The CDR3 has 17 amino acids. J lost 5 bases, V lost 6 bases, and 12 bases had no gene match. Per the germline V gene, CDR1 is MGHDK and CDR2 is SYGVNS. CDR3 amino acids: CASRGKTLAGGPETQYF. The CDR3 DNA reads as TGTGCCAGCAGGGGAAAGACACTAGCGGGGGGGCCGGAGACCCAGTACTTC.